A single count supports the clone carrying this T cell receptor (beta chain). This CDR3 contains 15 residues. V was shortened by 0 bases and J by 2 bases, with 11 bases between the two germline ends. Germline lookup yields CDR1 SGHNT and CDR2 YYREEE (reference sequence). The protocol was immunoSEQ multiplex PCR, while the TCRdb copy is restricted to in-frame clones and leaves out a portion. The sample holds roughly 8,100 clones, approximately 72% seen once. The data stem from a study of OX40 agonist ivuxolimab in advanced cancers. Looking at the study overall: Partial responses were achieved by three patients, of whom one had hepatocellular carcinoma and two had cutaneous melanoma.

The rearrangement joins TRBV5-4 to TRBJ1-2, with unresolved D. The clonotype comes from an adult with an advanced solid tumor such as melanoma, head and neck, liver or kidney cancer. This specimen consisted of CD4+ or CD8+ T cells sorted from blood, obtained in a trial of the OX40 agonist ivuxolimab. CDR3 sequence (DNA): TGTGCCAGCAGCTTGGAAATGGCAGGAAACTATGGCTACACCTTC. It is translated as CASSLEMAGNYGYTF.